This record covers a single TCR beta chain. What it binds is unknown. The data are from a study of radiation and T cells in renal cell carcinoma. The study's findings and limits: Top tumor clonotypes rose in blood 2 weeks post-radiation, then contracted.

Time point specified: baseline pretreatment blood. Treatment indicated: 15 Gy SBRT to primary tumor, nephrectomy 4 weeks later. V was pared by 1 base and J by 4 bases, with 9 bases of the junction left unmatched. The CDR3 has 19 amino acids. Germline V lookup: CDR1 SGHNT, CDR2 YYREEE (reference sequence). TCRdb's table, derived via immunoSEQ multiplex PCR, lists solely in-frame clones and lacks some. The sample lists 120,000 to 150,000 clones, approximately 90% seen once, with 4.1% in the top ten. This clonotype originated in a woman in her 70s with renal cell carcinoma. The chain is built from TRBV5-4 and TRBJ2-3; 16 bases align to TRBD2. The sample in question was blood, obtained from a patient whose treatment included radiotherapy and nephrectomy. The DNA of the CDR3 is TGTGCCAGCAGCTTGTACGGGACTAGCGGGGGGGCCCTCCCAGATACGCAGTATTTT. This translates into CASSLYGTSGGALPDTQYF. Combining the CDR3 with reference TRBV5-4 and TRBJ2-3 gives the whole variable domain ETGVTQSPTHLIKTRGQQVTLRCSSQSGHNTVSWYQQALGQGPQFIFQYYREEENGRGNFPPRFSGLQFPNYSSELNVNALELDDSALYLCASSLYGTSGGALPDTQYFGPGTRLTVL.